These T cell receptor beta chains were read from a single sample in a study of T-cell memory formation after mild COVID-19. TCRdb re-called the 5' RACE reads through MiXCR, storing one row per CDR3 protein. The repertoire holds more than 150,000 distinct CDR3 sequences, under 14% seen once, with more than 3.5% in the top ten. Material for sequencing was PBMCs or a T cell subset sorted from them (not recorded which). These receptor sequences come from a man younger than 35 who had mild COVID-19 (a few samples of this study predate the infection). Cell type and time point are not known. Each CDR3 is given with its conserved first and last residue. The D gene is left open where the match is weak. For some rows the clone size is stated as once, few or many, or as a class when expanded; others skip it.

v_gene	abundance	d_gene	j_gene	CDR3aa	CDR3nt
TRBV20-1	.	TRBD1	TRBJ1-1	CSARDPRTGAEAFF	TGCAGTGCTAGAGATCCCCGGACAGGCGCTGAAGCTTTCTTT
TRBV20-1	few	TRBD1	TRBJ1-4	CSAVSGTGEGKLFF	TGCAGTGCTGTCTCCGGGACAGGGGAGGGAAAACTGTTTTTT
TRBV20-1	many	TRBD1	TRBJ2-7	CSAPRTGSLREQYF	TGCAGTGCCCCGAGGACAGGGTCGTTGCGGGAGCAGTACTTC
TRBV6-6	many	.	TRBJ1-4	CASSYKRTSTNEKLFF	TGTGCCAGCAGTTACAAGCGGACATCAACTAATGAAAAACTGTTTTTT
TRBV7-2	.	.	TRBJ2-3	CASSFFSDTQYF	TGTGCCAGCAGCTTCTTCTCAGATACGCAGTATTTT
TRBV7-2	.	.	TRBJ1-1	CASSLPNRGEAFF	TGTGCCAGCAGCTTGCCTAATCGGGGCGAAGCTTTCTTT
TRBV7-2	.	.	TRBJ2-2	CASSPGGGHTGELFF	TGTGCCAGCAGCCCGGGCGGAGGCCACACCGGGGAGCTGTTTTTT
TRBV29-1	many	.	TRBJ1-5	CSENREGQPQHF	TGCAGCGAAAACCGGGAGGGACAGCCCCAGCATTTT
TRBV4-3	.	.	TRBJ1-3	CASSQQALYSGNTIYF	TGCGCCAGCAGCCAGCAAGCTCTATACTCTGGAAACACCATATATTTT
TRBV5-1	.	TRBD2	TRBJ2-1	CASSLATGLEVNEQFF	TGCGCCAGCAGCTTGGCCACTGGACTAGAAGTCAATGAGCAGTTCTTC
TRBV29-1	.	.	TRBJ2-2	CSVEGELDTGELFF	TGCAGCGTTGAGGGTGAACTGGACACCGGGGAGCTGTTTTTT
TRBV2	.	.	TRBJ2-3	CASSAAARTDTQYF	TGTGCCAGCAGTGCGGCCGCCCGCACAGATACGCAGTATTTT
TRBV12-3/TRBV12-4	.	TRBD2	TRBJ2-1	CASSWTTSDGEQFF	TGTGCCAGCAGTTGGACCACTAGCGACGGGGAGCAGTTCTTC
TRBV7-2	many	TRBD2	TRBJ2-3	CASRGGGSTDTQYF	TGTGCCAGCAGAGGCGGGGGAAGCACAGATACGCAGTATTTT
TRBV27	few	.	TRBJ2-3	CASSEERLSTDTQYF	TGTGCCAGCAGTGAGGAAAGACTCAGCACAGATACGCAGTATTTT
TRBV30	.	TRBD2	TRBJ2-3	CAWSRSGAHRGDTQYF	TGTGCCTGGAGTAGGAGCGGGGCGCACAGAGGGGATACGCAGTATTTT
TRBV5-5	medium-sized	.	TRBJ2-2	CASSLAPAGAGELFF	TGTGCCAGCAGCTTGGCTCCGGCAGGGGCCGGGGAGCTGTTTTTT
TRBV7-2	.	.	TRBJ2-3	CASSFGGVARTTDTQYF	TGTGCCAGCAGCTTTGGGGGCGTGGCCCGAACCACAGATACGCAGTATTTT
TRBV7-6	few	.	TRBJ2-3	CASSSQGGGTDTQYF	TGTGCCAGCAGCTCCCAGGGGGGCGGCACAGATACGCAGTATTTT
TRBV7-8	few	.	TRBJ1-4	CASSLGGRGAEKLFF	TGTGCCAGCAGCCTAGGTGGGCGCGGCGCTGAAAAACTGTTTTTT
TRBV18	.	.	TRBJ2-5	CASSPPRGGPKEETQYF	TGTGCCAGCTCACCGCCTCGCGGGGGCCCGAAGGAAGAGACCCAGTACTTC
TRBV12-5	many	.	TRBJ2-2	CALSGEADTGELFF	TGTGCCCTCTCTGGGGAAGCCGACACCGGGGAGCTGTTTTTT